This T cell receptor (beta chain) was documented in a study of T cell responses to AZD1222 COVID-19 vaccine. Findings and caveats of the study: Spike-spanning, vaccine-associated CD4 TCRs were dominant at 160-218 and 743-854. Elevations in Spike-specific TCR breadth and depth followed administration of two AZD1222 doses.

In regard to this clone: Antigen specificity is unknown.

The germline V gene encodes CDR1 MDHEN and CDR2 SYDVKM. CDR3 size: 15 residues. Unmatched junction bases numbered 5, after V lost 5 bases and J lost 3 bases. Some clones are missing from TCRdb's copy, which holds only in-frame ones; the method was immunoSEQ multiplex PCR. Among fewer than 200,000 clones listed, about 90% were seen once. Second-dose timings of about 4 or about 12 weeks were pooled. The sequence was collected from an adult who received the AZD1222 COVID-19 vaccine. Source: peripheral blood, taken 28 days after the second AZD1222 dose. The V and J genes are TRBV28 and TRBJ2-7, with 12 bases matching TRBD2. The CDR3 loop is CASSRTSGDLYEQYF. The CDR3 DNA reads TGTGCCAGCAGTCGGACTAGCGGGGACCTCTACGAGCAGTACTTC.